The present TCR beta chain was sequenced within a study of blood T cell repertoires in COVID-19 (dated by TCRdb to 2020 to 2021). Some background on the complete study: Samples from collaborators originated in the United States, Italy and Spain and spanned both the acute and convalescent phases of COVID-19. The prospective study material was composed of cDNA or gDNA derived from T cells, B-cell-depleted T cells, or PBMCs. The dataset comprised deeply sampled blood TCRbeta repertoires from subjects exposed to, actively infected with, or recovered from COVID-19. A freely available public database, intended as a resource for researchers studying the immune response to SARS-CoV-2, is where the repertoires were released. The samples were drawn from two sources: the first 160 participants of the ongoing ImmuneRACE study, and 1,000 to 1,500 subjects contributed by 6 global collaborators. Nearly every sample came with metadata listing a de-identified subject ID, COVID-19 status, age in years and sex. Where available, HLA class I and class II types were taken from metadata supplied by the sample provider and were not determined by assay-based typing.

TCRbeta CDR3 regions were amplified from genomic DNA by means of the immunoSEQ Assay, a bias-controlled multiplex PCR. For the original study's pipeline: The number of nucleated cells in each sample was estimated by amplification of reference gene primers within the assay. To quantify the absolute abundance of each unique TCRbeta CDR3 rearrangement, sequence reads were collapsed and filtered. For each sample, productive Simpson clonality was calculated by taking the square root of Simpson's diversity index across productive rearrangements. TCRdb carries this immuneACCESS record with in-frame sequences only. Its versions omit some clonotypes, under half of them owing to an unresolved V gene in the studies checked, with the rest unexplained. V, J and clone size were drawn from that table, and D and trimming were deduced from the DNA. The sample table records 400,000 to 450,000 clones; roughly 88% of these occur just once. Around 13% of the sample lies in the top ten.

Note on this clone: Its antigen target is currently unknown. No base-level quality is on record; no much larger clone is a single base apart.

Broad study findings and their caveats: Clinical and demographic metadata were provided uncurated, with the amount varying by source and participant.

One collaborating source in Seattle enrolled patients during active infection and followed them longitudinally through the course of disease. Collaborating institutions collected whole blood in K2EDTA tubes following their own protocols. For TCRbeta analysis, collaborators shipped samples in one of three forms: frozen whole blood, isolated PBMCs, or DNA extracted from either of those sample types. The origin of this receptor is a woman aged 45-65 years with COVID-19, enrolled during active disease. The sample comprised peripheral blood.

The CDR3 protein: CASSSMPGTRDGYTF. The nucleotides read TGTGCCAGCAGCTCTATGCCCGGGACACGGGACGGCTACACCTTC. Recombination connected TRBV7-2 to TRBJ1-2, with a weak D call of TRBD1 (6 bases match). V is pared back by 4 bases and J by 8 bases, with 20 bases lying between the germline termini. The germline V gene encodes CDR1 SGHTA and CDR2 FQGNSA. Inclusive of the bounding cysteine and phenylalanine, the CDR3 is 15 residues long. Here the CDR3 DNA is all that survives: 45 bases in frame from base 1.